Shown below are 5 T cell receptor beta chains from a single sample sequenced in a study of PD-1 blockade in classical Hodgkin lymphoma. The table came from immunoSEQ multiplex PCR; TCRdb's copy has only in-frame clones and leaves some out. The table has approximately 2,800 clones, approximately 74% seen once. Brentuximab vedotin exposure varied, and every patient relapsed after autologous stem cell transplantation. Thawed PBMCs underwent magnetic negative selection to obtain purified CD8+ T cells. Specimen: CD8+ T cells from blood, collected at baseline. The source of these receptors is a human donor with classical Hodgkin lymphoma.

The rearrangement joins TRBV11-3 to TRBJ2-1, with D perhaps matching TRBD2 (6 bases). V lost 3 bases, J lost 9 bases, and 15 bases lay in between. In germline, CDR1 is SGHNT, CDR2 YENEEA. The length of the CDR3 is 14 residues. The CDR3 DNA sequence: TGTGCCAGCAGCTTGGGGGGAGTTTTTGGTGAGCAGTTCTTC. It specifies CASSLGGVFGEQFF.

This clone is labeled as large. The V gene is TRBV7-9, the J gene TRBJ1-1; D remains ambiguous. V was cut by 5 bases and J by 0 bases, with 10 bases left in between. The length of the CDR3 is 14 residues. Germline V gene data show CDR1 as SEHNR and CDR2 as FQNEAQ (reference sequence). DNA of the CDR3: TGTGCCAGCAGCCCGACTGACATGAACACTGAAGCTTTCTTT. Its translation: CASSPTDMNTEAFF.

This chain uses TRBV7-8 with TRBJ2-3, with D tentatively TRBD1 (5 bases). V was cut by 6 bases and J by 0 bases, with 7 bases left in between. The germline V gene has CDR1 SGHVS and CDR2 FQNEAQ. CDR3 length equals 13 residues. The CDR3 DNA is TGTGCCAGCAGTTGGGGCAGCACAGATACGCAGTATTTT. Protein product: CASSWGSTDTQYF.

V and J are TRBV7-2 and TRBJ1-1, with D hard to call. V was shortened by 1 base and J by 0 bases, with 3 bases between the two germline ends. From germline, CDR1 is SGHTA and CDR2 FQGNSA. CDR3 length equals 13 residues. In DNA, the CDR3 is TGTGCCAGCAGCTTAGGGATGAACACTGAAGCTTTCTTT. Its translation is CASSLGMNTEAFF.

The chain is built from TRBV7-9 and TRBJ2-2; D is unclear. V was clipped by 4 bases and J by 7 bases, with 7 bases between them. The CDR3 totals 12 residues. The germline gives CDR1 SEHNR, CDR2 FQNEAQ (reference sequence). The CDR3 loop reads CASSSTGGELFF. CDR3 sequence (DNA): TGTGCCAGCAGCTCGACTGGCGGGGAGCTGTTTTTT.